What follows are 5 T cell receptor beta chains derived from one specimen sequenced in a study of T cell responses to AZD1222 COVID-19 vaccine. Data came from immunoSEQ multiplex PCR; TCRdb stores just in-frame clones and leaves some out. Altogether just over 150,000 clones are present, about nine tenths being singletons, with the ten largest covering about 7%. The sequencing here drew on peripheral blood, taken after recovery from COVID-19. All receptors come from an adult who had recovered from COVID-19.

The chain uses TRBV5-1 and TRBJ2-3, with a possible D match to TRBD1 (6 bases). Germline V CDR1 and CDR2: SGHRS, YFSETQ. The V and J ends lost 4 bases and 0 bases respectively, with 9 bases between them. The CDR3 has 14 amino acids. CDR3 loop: CASSRGQSTDTQYF. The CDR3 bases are TGCGCCAGCAGCCGCGGACAGAGCACAGATACGCAGTATTTT.

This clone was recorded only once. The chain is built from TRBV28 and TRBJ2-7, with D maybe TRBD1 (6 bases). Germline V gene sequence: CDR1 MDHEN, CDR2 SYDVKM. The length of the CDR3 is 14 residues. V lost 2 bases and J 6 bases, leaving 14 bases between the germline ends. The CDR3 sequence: CASSLRGGYAEQYF. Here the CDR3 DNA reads TGTGCCAGCAGTTTACGAGGGGGTTACGCCGAGCAGTACTTC.

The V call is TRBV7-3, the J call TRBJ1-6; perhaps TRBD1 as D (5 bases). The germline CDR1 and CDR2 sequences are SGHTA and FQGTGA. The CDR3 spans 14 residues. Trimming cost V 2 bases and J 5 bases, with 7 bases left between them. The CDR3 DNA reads TGTGCCAGCAGCTTAGCCAGGGATAATTCACCCCTCCACTTT. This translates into CASSLARDNSPLHF. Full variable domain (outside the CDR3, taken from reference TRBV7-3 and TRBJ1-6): GAGVSQTPSNKVTEKGKYVELRCDPISGHTALYWYRQSLGQGPEFLIYFQGTGAADDSGLPNDRFFAVRPEGSVSTLKIQRTERGDSAVYLCASSLARDNSPLHFGNGTRLTVT.

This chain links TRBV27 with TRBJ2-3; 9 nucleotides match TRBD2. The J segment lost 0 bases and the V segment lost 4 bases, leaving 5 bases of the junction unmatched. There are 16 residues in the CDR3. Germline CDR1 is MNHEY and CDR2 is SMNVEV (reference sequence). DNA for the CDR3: TGTGCCAGCAGTTATCTAGCGGGGCTGAGCACAGATACGCAGTATTTT. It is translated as CASSYLAGLSTDTQYF.

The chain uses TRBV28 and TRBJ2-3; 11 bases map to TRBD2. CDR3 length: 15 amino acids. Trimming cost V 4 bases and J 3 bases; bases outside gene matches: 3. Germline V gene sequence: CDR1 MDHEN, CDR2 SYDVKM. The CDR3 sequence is CASSSLAGGTDTQYF. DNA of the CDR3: TGTGCCAGCAGTTCGCTAGCGGGGGGTACAGATACGCAGTATTTT.